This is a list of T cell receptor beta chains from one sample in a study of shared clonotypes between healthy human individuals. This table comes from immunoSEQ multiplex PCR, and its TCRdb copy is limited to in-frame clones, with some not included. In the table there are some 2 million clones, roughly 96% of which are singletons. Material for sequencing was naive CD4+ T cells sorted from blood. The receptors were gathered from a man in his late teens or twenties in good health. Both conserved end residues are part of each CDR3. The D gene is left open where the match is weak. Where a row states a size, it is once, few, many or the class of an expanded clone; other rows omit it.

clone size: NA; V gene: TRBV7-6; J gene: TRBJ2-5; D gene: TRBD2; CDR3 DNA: TGTGCCAGCAGCTTAGGGACTAGCGGGGTAAAAGAGACCCAGTACTTC; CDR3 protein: CASSLGTSGVKETQYF
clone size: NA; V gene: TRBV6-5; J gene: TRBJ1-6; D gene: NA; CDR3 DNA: TGTGCCAGCAGTTACAGGGCAGGGACCTACTCACCCCTCCACTTT; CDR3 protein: CASSYRAGTYSPLHF
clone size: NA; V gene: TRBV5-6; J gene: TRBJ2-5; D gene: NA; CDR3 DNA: TGTGCCAGCACCTCTGAACCGACGGAGACCCAGTACTTC; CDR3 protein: CASTSEPTETQYF
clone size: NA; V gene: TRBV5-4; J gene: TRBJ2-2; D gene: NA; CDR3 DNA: TGTGCCAGCAGCTTAACGGCGAACACCGGGGAGCTGTTTTTT; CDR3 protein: CASSLTANTGELFF
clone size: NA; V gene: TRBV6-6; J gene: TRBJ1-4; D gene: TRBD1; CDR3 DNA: TGTGCCAGCGGACGGTGGGGACAGCCTAATGAAAAACTGTTTTTT; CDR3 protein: CASGRWGQPNEKLFF
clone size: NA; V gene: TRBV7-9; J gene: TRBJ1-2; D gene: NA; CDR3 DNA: TGTGCCAGCAGCTTAGGCCAAGACAGTCAGGATGGCTACACCTTC; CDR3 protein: CASSLGQDSQDGYTF
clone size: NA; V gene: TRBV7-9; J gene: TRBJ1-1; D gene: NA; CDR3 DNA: TGTGCCAGCAGCCAGCTAACAGAGACGAAAGCTTTCTTT; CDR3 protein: CASSQLTETKAFF
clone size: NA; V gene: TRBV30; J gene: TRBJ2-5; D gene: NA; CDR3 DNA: TGTGCCTGGAGTGCTATCGGAGGGGACGTAGGGACCCAGTACTTC; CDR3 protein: CAWSAIGGDVGTQYF
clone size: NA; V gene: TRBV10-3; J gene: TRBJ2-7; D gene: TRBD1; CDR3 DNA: TGTGCCATCAGCGGGACAGGGGGCAACGAGCAGTACTTC; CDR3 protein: CAISGTGGNEQYF
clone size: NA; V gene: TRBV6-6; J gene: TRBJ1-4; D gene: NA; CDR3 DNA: TGTGCCAGCAGTCCAGAGATCGGTGCAACTAATGAAAAACTGTTTTTT; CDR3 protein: CASSPEIGATNEKLFF
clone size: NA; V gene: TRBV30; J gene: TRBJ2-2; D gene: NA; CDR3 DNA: TGTGCCTGGAGAGCCAAGGGCACCGGGGAGCTGTTTTTT; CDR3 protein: CAWRAKGTGELFF
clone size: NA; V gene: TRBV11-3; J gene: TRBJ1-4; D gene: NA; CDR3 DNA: TGTGCCAGCACCGCTTCGGTAAAGGGTGAAAAACTGTTTTTT; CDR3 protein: CASTASVKGEKLFF
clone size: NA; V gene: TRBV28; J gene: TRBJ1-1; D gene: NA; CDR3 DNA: TGTGCCAGCAGTTTAGCCGTCCGGGAACGAGGAGCTTTCTTT; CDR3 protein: CASSLAVRERGAFF
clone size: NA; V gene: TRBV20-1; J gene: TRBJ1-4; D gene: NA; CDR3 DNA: TGCAGTGCTCGGGATGAAAAACTGTTTTTT; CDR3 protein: CSARDEKLFF
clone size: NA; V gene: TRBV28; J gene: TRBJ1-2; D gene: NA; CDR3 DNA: TGTGCCAGCAGCCGAGGCCGGGACGGGGAAGTCGGGTATGGCTACACCTTC; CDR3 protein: CASSRGRDGEVGYGYTF
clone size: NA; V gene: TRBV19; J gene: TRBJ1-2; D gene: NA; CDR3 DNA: TGTGCCAGTAGTATAGACTCGTTTGGTGGCTACACCTTC; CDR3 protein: CASSIDSFGGYTF
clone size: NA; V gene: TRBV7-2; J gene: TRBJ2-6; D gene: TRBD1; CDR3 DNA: TGTGCCAGCAGCTTAGATGGGACAGGGCCCTCTGGGGCCAACGTCCTGACTTTC; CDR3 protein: CASSLDGTGPSGANVLTF
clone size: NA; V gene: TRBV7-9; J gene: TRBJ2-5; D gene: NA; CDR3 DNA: TGTGCCAGCAGCTTAGATGTGGAGGGGAGTAGGGAGACCCAGTACTTC; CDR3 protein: CASSLDVEGSRETQYF
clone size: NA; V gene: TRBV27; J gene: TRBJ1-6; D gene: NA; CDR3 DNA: TGTGCCAGCAGTTCGAGAGGGGGGGTCGGTGCCTATAATTCACCCCTCCACTTT; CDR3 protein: CASSSRGGVGAYNSPLHF
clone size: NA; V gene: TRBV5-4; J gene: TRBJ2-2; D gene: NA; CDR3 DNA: TGTGCCAGCAGCCCCGACTCGAGGAACACCGGGGAGCTGTTTTTT; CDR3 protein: CASSPDSRNTGELFF
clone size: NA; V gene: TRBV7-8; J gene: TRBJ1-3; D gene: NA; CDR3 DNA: TGTGCCAGCAGCTTAAGGTCGGGCTCTGGAAACACCATATATTTT; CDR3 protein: CASSLRSGSGNTIYF
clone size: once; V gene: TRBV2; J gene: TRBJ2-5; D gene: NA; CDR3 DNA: TGTGCCAGCAGTGGGCTACCGATAGAGAGCCAGTACTTC; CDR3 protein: CASSGLPIESQYF
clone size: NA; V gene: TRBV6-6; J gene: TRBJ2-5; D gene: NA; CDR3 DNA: TGTGCCAGCGAATCTAGGGGGGAGGGAGAGACCCAGTACTTC; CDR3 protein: CASESRGEGETQYF
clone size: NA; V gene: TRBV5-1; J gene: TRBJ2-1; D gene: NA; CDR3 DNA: TGCGCCAGCAGCTTGGGAGGACAACTGGGCCTCAATGAGCAGTTCTTC; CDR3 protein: CASSLGGQLGLNEQFF
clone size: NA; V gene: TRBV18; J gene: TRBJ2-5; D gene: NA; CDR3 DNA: TGTGCCAGCTCCGTTAGGAGGGGGGCCCTCCAAGAGACCCAGTACTTC; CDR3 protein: CASSVRRGALQETQYF
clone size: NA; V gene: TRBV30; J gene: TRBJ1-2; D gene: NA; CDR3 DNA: TGTGCCTGGACGAGTATGGTTGCCTTGTTCGGCCCTGGCTACACCTTC; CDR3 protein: CAWTSMVALFGPGYTF
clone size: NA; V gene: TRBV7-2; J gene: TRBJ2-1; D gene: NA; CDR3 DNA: TGTGCCAGCAGCACTCAGGGTTACAATGAGCAGTTCTTC; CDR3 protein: CASSTQGYNEQFF
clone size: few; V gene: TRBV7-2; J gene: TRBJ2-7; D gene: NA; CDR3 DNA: TGTGCCAGCAGCCCCCCGGGCCGGAACTACGAGCAGTACTTC; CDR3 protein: CASSPPGRNYEQYF
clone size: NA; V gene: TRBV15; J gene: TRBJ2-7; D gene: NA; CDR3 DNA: TGTGCCACCAGCAGAGAGGGGTCCAGGCTTTCTCCCTACGAGCAGTACTTC; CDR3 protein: CATSREGSRLSPYEQYF
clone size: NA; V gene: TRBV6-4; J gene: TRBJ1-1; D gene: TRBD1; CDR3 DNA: TGTGCCAGCAGTGAAGGGACAGTTTTTGCTTTCTTT; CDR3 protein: CASSEGTVFAFF
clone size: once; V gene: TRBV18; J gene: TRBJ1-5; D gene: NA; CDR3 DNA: TGTGCCAGCTCACCACATCCTAGGACCTCACCGGGGGAGCACAATCAGCCCCAGCATTTT; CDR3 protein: CASSPHPRTSPGEHNQPQHF
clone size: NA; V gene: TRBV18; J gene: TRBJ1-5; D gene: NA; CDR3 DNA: TGTGCCAGCTCACCACGGGAGAAGAATCAGCCCCAGCATTTT; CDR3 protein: CASSPREKNQPQHF
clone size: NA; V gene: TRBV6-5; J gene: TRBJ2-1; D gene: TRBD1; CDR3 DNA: TGTGCCAGCAGTCAGACAGGGACCCTCTACAATGAGCAGTTCTTC; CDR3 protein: CASSQTGTLYNEQFF
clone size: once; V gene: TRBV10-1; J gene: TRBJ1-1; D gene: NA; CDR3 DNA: TGCGCCAGTTGCCTGGGGGCGCAGAGCACTGAAGCTTTCTTT; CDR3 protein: CASCLGAQSTEAFF
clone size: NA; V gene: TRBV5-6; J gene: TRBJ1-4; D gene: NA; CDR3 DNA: TGTGCCAGCAGCTTGGTTCTCGGGGCCCATAATGAAAAACTGTTTTTT; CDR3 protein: CASSLVLGAHNEKLFF
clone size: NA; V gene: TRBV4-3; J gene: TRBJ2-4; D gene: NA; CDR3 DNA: TGCGCCAGCAGCCTCAGGGGTGATGGAAACATTCAGTACTTC; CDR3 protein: CASSLRGDGNIQYF
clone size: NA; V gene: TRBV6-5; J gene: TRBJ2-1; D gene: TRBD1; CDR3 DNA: TGTGCCAGCAGTTACCCCCATAGGGGGCAAAACAATGAGCAGTTCTTC; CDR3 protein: CASSYPHRGQNNEQFF
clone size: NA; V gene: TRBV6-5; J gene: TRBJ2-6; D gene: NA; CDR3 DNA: TGTGCCAGCAGTCGACCAGGGGCCAACGTCCTGACTTTC; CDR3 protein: CASSRPGANVLTF
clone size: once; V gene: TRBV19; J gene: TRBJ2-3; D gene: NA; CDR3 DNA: TGTGCCAGTAGTATAGGCCGGACATCGGGAGCCACAGATACGCAGTATTTT; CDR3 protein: CASSIGRTSGATDTQYF
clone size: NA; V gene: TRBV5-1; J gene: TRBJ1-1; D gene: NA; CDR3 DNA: TGCGCCAGCAGCGATGGAGGGGGGCCCCTGGCTGAAGCTTTCTTT; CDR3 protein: CASSDGGGPLAEAFF
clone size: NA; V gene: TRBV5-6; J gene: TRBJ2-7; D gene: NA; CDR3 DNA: TGTGCCAGCAGCGCCCTGATCCAGAAGGGGGGCTACGAGCAGTACTTC; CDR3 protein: CASSALIQKGGYEQYF
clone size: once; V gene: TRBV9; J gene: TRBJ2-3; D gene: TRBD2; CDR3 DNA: TGTGCCAGCAGCGTAAAAGCGGGGGACGGAGATACGCAGTATTTT; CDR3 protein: CASSVKAGDGDTQYF
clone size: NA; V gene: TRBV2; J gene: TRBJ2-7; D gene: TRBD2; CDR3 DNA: TGTGCCAGCAGTGAGCGGCTAGCGGGTTCTTACGAGCAGTACTTC; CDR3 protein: CASSERLAGSYEQYF
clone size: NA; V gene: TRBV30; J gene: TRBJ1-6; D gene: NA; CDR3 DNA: TGTGCCTGGAGTCTGCGGACAGATTATAATTCACCCCTCCACTTT; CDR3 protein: CAWSLRTDYNSPLHF
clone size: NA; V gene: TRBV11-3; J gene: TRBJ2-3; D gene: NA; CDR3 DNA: TGTGCCAGCAGCTTAAGTGGGTTTCCGGGAGATACGCAGTATTTT; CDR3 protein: CASSLSGFPGDTQYF
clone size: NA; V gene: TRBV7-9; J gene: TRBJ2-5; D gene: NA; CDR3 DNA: TGTGCCAGCAGGGGGCAGGTTGAGACCCAGTACTTC; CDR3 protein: CASRGQVETQYF
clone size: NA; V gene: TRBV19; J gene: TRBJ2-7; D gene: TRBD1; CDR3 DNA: TGTGCCAGTAGTATGTTCAAACAGGGGGTGTCCGAGCAGTACTTC; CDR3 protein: CASSMFKQGVSEQYF
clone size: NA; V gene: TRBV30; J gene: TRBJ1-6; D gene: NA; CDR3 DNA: TGTGCCTGGACCCCGGGTAATTCACCCCTCCACTTT; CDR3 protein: CAWTPGNSPLHF
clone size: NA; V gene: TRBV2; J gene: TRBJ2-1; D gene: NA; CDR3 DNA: TGTGCCAGCAGTGCCAGTTCCAATGAGCAGTTCTTC; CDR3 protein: CASSASSNEQFF
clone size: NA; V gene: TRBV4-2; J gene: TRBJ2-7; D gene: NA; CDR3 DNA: TGTGCCAGCAGCCAAGATCGGATTAGCCCGGGGCAGTACTTC; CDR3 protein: CASSQDRISPGQYF
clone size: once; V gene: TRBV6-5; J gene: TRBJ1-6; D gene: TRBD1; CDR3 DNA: TGTGCCAGCAGGGCCTCCACAGGGGGGGTTTCACCCCTCCACTTT; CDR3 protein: CASRASTGGVSPLHF
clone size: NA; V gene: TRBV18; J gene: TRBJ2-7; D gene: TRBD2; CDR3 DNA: TGTGCCAGCTCACCCGGGACTAGCAGAACAGGCTCCTACGAGCAGTACTTC; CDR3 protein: CASSPGTSRTGSYEQYF
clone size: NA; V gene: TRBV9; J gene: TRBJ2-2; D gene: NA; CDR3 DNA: TGTGCCAGCAGCGTAGTTGGGTCAGGGTCGAACACCGGGGAGCTGTTTTTT; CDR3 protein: CASSVVGSGSNTGELFF